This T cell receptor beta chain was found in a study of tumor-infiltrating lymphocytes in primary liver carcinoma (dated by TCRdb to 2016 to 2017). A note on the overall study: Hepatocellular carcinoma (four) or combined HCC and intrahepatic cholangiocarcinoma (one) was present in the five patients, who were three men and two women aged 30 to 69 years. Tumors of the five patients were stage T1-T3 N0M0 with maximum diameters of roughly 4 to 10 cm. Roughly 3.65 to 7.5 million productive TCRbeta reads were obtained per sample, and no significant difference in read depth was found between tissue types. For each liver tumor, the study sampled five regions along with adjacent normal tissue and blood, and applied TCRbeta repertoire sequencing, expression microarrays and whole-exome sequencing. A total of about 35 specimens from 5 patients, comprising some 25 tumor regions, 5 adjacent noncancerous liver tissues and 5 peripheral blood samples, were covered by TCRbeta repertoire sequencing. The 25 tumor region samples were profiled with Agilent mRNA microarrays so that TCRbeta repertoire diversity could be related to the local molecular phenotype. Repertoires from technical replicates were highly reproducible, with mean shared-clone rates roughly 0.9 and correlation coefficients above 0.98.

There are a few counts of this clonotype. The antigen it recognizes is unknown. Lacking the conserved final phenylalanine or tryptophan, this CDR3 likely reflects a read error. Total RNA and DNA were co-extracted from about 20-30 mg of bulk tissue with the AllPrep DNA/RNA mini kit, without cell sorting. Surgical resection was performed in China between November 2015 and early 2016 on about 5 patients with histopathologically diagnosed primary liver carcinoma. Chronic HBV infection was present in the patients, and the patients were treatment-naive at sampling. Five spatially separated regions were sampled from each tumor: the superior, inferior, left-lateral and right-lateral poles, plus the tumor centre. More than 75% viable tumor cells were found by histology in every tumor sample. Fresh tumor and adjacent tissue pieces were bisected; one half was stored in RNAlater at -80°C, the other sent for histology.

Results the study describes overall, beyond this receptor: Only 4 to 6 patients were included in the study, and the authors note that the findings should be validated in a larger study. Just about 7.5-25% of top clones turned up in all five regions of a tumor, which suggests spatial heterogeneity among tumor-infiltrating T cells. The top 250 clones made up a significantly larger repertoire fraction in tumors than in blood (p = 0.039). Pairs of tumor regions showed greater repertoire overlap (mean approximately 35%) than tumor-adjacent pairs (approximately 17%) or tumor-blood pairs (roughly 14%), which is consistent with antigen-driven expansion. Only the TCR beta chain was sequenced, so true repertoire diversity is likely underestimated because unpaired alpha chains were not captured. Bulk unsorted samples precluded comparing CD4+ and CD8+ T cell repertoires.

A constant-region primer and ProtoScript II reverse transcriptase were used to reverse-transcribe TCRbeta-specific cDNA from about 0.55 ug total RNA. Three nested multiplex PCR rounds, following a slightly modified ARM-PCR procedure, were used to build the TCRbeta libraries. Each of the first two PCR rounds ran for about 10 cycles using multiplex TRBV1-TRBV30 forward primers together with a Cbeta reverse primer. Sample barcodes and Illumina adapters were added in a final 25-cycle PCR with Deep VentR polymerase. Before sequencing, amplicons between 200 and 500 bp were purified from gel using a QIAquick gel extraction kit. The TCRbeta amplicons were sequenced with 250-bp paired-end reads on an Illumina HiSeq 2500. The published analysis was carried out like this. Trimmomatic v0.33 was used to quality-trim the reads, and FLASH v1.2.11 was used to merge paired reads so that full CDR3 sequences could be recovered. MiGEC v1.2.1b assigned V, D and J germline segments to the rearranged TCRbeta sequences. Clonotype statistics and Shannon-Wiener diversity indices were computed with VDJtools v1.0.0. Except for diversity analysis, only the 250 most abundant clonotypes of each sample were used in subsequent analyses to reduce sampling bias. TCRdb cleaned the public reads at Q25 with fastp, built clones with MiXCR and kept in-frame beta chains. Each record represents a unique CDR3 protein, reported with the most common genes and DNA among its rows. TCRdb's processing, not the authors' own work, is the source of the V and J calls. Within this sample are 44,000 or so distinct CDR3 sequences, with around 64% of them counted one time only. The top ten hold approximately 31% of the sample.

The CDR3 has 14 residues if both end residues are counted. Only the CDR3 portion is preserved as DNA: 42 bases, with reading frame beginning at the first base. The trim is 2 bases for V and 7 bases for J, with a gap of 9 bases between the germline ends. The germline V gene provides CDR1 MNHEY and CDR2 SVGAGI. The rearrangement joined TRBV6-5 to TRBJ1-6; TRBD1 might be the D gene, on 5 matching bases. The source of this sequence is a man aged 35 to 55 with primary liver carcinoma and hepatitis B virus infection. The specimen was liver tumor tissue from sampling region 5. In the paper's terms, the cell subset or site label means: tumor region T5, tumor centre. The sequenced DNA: TGTGCCAGCAGTTACCGGGACCGAAATTCACCCCTCCACCTC. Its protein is CASSYRDRNSPLHL.